The sequence of this TCR beta chain was determined in a study of cytomegalovirus exposure and HLA in healthy donors. Whole-study context: The 120 validation repertoires and the approximately 670 first-cohort repertoires shared a platform, a later analysis reported.

The repertoire was sequenced with immunoSEQ multiplex PCR; TCRdb's copy has only in-frame clones and lacks some. Here the sample spans fewer than 80,000 clones, roughly 95% being singletons. The donors were members of the validation cohort, which comprised approximately 120 subjects and was separate from the first cohort of 666 subjects. The CDR3 has 14 amino acids. Trimming cost V 5 bases and J 0 bases, with 8 bases left between them. The germline CDR1 and CDR2 sequences are SGHTA and FQGTGA. Sequenced: PBMCs. The receptor was isolated from a woman younger than 35 in good health and CMV-seropositive. The J gene is TRBJ1-3, the V gene TRBV7-3, with D possibly matching TRBD1 (5 bases). Here the CDR3 DNA reads TGTGCCAGCAGCCCCACAGGCTCTGGAAACACCATATATTTT. Its protein product is CASSPTGSGNTIYF.